Following are 5 T cell receptor beta chains from one sample sequenced in a study of T cell repertoires in ileal Crohn's disease. Repertoires were generated with immunoSEQ multiplex PCR, while TCRdb's copy carries only in-frame clones and drops some. Here the sample spans fewer than 4,500 clones, around 83% being singletons. What was sequenced was ileal tissue. The source of these receptors is an adult with Crohn's disease.

The chain links TRBV10-3 to TRBJ2-1, with 12 nucleotides matching TRBD2. Trimming cost V 2 bases and J 0 bases; bases outside gene matches: 5. Germline V lookup: CDR1 ENHRY, CDR2 SYGVKD. The CDR3 runs 18 residues. In DNA form, the CDR3 reads TGTGCCATCAGTGAGCCTAGCGGGGGGGGTAGCTCCTACAATGAGCAGTTCTTC. This translates into CAISEPSGGGSSYNEQFF.

The V call is TRBV5-4, the J call TRBJ1-2, with D possibly being TRBD1 (5 bases). CDR3 length equals 15 residues. Per the germline V gene, CDR1 is SGHNT and CDR2 is YYREEE (reference sequence). V shed 4 bases and J shed 7 bases, with 20 bases lying between them. The CDR3 reads CASSPPAQGLFGYTF. The DNA for the CDR3 is TGTGCCAGCAGCCCCCCCGCTCAGGGTCTTTTTGGCTACACCTTC.

The V gene is TRBV10-3, the J gene TRBJ2-6; D is possibly TRBD2 (6 bases). The CDR3 has 16 residues. Between the trimmed V and J ends, which lost 2 bases and 0 bases, there was a span of 8 bases. In germline, CDR1 is ENHRY, CDR2 SYGVKD. The CDR3 sequence: CAISEAGISGANVLTF. In DNA form, the CDR3 reads TGTGCCATCAGTGAGGCGGGAATCTCTGGGGCCAACGTCCTGACTTTC.

The chain combines TRBV18 with TRBJ2-7; 7 bases match TRBD2. CDR3 length: 14 amino acids. Trimming removed 2 bases from V and 5 bases from J; junction bases left unmatched: 6. Germline V gene lookup returns CDR1 KGHSH and CDR2 LQKENI. Here the CDR3 DNA reads TGTGCCAGCTCACCAACTGGTGGGAGGGACGAGCAGTACTTC. Its protein is CASSPTGGRDEQYF.

The V gene is TRBV5-1, the J gene TRBJ2-1; D not resolved. In germline, CDR1 is SGHRS, CDR2 YFSETQ. The ends were cut back, 4 bases at V and 1 base at J, with 9 bases in the middle. The CDR3 runs 14 residues. DNA for the CDR3: TGCGCCAGCAGCCCTCTATCTTCCTACAATGAGCAGTTCTTC. Its protein is CASSPLSSYNEQFF.